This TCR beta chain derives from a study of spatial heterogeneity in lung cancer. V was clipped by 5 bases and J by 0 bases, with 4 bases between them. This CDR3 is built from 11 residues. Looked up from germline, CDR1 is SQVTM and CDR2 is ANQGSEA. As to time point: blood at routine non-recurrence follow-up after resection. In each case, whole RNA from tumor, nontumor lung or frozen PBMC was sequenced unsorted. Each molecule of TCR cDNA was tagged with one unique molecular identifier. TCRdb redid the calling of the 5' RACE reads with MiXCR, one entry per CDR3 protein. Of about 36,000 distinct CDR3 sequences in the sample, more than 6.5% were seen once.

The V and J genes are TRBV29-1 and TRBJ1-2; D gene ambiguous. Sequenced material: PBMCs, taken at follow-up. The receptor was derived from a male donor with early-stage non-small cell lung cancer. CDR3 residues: CSVLSNYGYTF. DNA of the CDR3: TGCAGCGTTTTGTCTAACTATGGCTACACCTTC. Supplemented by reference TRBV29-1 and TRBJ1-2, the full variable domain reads SAVISQKPSRDICQRGTSLTIQCQVDSQVTMMFWYRQQPGQSLTLIATANQGSEATYESGFVIDKFPISRPNLTFSTLTVSNMSPEDSSIYLCSVLSNYGYTFGSGTRLTVV.